One and the same sample provided the 10 T cell receptor beta chains below, sequenced in a study of memory CD4+ T cells and cytomegalovirus serostatus. The method was immunoSEQ multiplex PCR; TCRdb's version includes in-frame clones alone and lacks a portion of them. The sample lists just under 40,000 clones, 78% seen once, with approximately 0.8% in the top ten. Single viable CD3+CD4+CD8-CD45RO+ cells were sorted as the memory CD4+ T cells. Sequencing was performed on memory CD4+ T cells from blood. Every receptor here comes from an adult in good health and CMV-seronegative.

This sequence joins TRBV6-4 and TRBJ1-1; D gene ambiguous. Per the germline V gene, CDR1 is MRHNA and CDR2 is SNTAGT. V dropped 6 bases and J dropped 1 base, with 9 bases sitting between them. The CDR3 runs 13 residues. CDR3 sequence reads: CASSLDGNTEAFF. CDR3 DNA: TGTGCCAGCAGCCTGGACGGGAACACTGAAGCTTTCTTT.

The chain links TRBV19 to TRBJ2-3, with D tentatively TRBD2 (5 bases). The CDR3 sequence is 14 residues long. Germline CDR1 and CDR2: LNHDA and SQIVND (reference sequence). Trimming shortened V by 3 bases and J by 6 bases, and 13 bases separated the two germline ends. The CDR3 DNA reads TGTGCCAGTAGTATGTCGCTAGCTCGGGATACGCAGTATTTT. Its translation: CASSMSLARDTQYF.

This chain links TRBV7-8 with TRBJ1-6, with D unresolved. This CDR3 is 13 amino acids long. The V and J ends lost 0 bases and 10 bases respectively, with 7 bases between them. Germline assignment: CDR1 SGHVS and CDR2 FQNEAQ. CDR3 amino acids: CASSLAGISPLHF. CDR3 coding DNA: TGTGCCAGCAGCTTAGCTGGGATCTCACCCCTCCACTTT.

This chain uses TRBV6-1 with TRBJ1-6, with 7 bases aligning to TRBD1. The V gene end was trimmed by 3 bases and the J gene end by 3 bases; junction bases not matched to a gene: 5. Germline CDR1 and CDR2: MNHNS and SASEGT. CDR3 length: 16 amino acids. The CDR3 DNA is TGTGCCAGCAGTGAGGTCTGGACAGGCTATAATTCACCCCTCCACTTT. Translated, it gives CASSEVWTGYNSPLHF.

V usage is TRBV19 and J usage is TRBJ2-3; D call uncertain. The V gene lost 7 bases and the J gene lost 1 base, with 15 bases spanning the gap. CDR1 LNHDA and CDR2 SQIVND come from the germline V gene (reference sequence). The CDR3 covers 15 residues. The DNA for the CDR3 is TGTGCCAGTACCCCCACGAGCAGCCGCACAGATACGCAGTATTTT. This codes for CASTPTSSRTDTQYF.

By share of the sample, this clone is medium-sized (0.01 to 0.1%). This chain joins TRBV27 and TRBJ1-1; a weak D match, TRBD1 (5 bases). CDR1 is MNHEY and CDR2 is SMNVEV in the germline V gene (reference sequence). V dropped 8 bases and J dropped 0 bases, with 10 bases sitting between them. The CDR3 totals 13 residues. CDR3 sequence reads: CASGKTVNTEAFF. The CDR3 coding sequence is TGTGCCAGCGGGAAGACAGTGAACACTGAAGCTTTCTTT.

This clone was seen a single time. The chain carries TRBV5-4 and TRBJ1-6; TRBD1 might be the D (5 bases). This CDR3 contains 14 residues. CDR1 and CDR2 from the germline V gene are SGHNT and YYREEE (reference sequence). The V and J ends lost 4 bases and 7 bases respectively, with 12 bases between them. This CDR3 reads CASSPAGGNSPLHF. DNA of the CDR3: TGTGCCAGCAGCCCCGCCGGGGGGAATTCACCCCTCCACTTT.

This chain joins TRBV5-6 and TRBJ2-7; maybe TRBD2 (7 bases). With 6 bases removed from V and 4 bases from J, the gap between germline ends came to 17 bases. Germline values: CDR1 SGHDT, CDR2 YYEEEE. The CDR3 length is 14 residues. In DNA, the CDR3 is TGTGCCAGCAACCCCGGGGGGCGCGTATACGAGCAGTACTTC. Protein sequence: CASNPGGRVYEQYF.

This clone was recorded once. This sequence joins TRBV6-6 and TRBJ1-4; 8 positions agree with TRBD1. The CDR3 extends over 16 amino acids. Germline V gene data show CDR1 as MNHNY and CDR2 as SVGAGI (reference sequence). The V segment lost 0 bases and the J segment 10 bases; nucleotides outside the gene matches: 10. The CDR3 region is CASSYSLDRGFVKLFF. The CDR3 nucleotides are TGTGCCAGCAGTTACTCCTTAGACAGGGGATTCGTAAAACTGTTTTTT.

The gene calls are TRBV7-9 and TRBJ1-6; TRBD1 agrees at 7 bases. Germline assignment: CDR1 SEHNR and CDR2 FQNEAQ (reference sequence). Trimming cost V 5 bases and J 5 bases; bases outside gene matches: 3. The CDR3 is 14 residues long. CDR3 amino acids: CASSQGQNNSPLHF. DNA of the CDR3: TGTGCCAGCAGCCAGGGACAGAATAATTCACCCCTCCACTTT.